Presented here are 21 T cell receptor beta chains from one specimen sequenced in a study of low-dose radiotherapy and immunotherapy resistance in tumors. Time point reported: after trial treatment. As to treatment: LDRT plus nivolumab, ipilimumab, low-dose cyclophosphamide and aspirin (RACIN trial). With TRAV- and TRBV-specific primers, first-strand cDNA was made, covering the alpha and beta chains. Over approximately 20 PCR cycles, TCRs were amplified from a constant-region primer and V-primer adapter. MiXCR, applied by TCRdb to the reads, yields one record per CDR3 protein. The sample lists 85,000 to 95,000 distinct CDR3 sequences, 20% to 25% occurring once. The sample here was PBMCs, taken after low-dose radiotherapy plus immunotherapy. The receptors were gathered from a female donor with ovarian cancer.

This clonotype was recorded many times. This chain connects TRBV11-2 to TRBJ2-1; no clear D gene. This CDR3 is 11 amino acids long. V was pared by 2 bases and J by 12 bases, with 8 bases between. Germline assignment: CDR1 SGHAT and CDR2 FQNNGV. In DNA, the CDR3 is TGTGCCAGCAGCTTACTCGCGCGGCAGTTCTTC. This sequence encodes CASSLLARQFF.

This clonotype has a count of ten or more. The chain couples TRBV29-1 to TRBJ2-1, with D perhaps matching TRBD2 (5 bases). Germline-derived CDR1 and CDR2 are SQVTM and ANQGSEA. Trimming took off 3 bases at V and 0 bases at J, with 9 bases between the two ends. The CDR3 runs 14 residues. The CDR3 spells CSVDLGSSYNEQFF. The CDR3 DNA reads as TGCAGCGTTGATTTAGGGAGCTCCTACAATGAGCAGTTCTTC.

This clonotype has at least ten counts. The chain employs TRBV20-1 and TRBJ2-7; D is unclear. V dropped 1 base and J dropped 5 bases, with 18 bases sitting between them. In germline, CDR1 is DFQATT, CDR2 SNEGSKA (reference sequence). There are 15 residues in the CDR3. The CDR3 DNA sequence: TGCAGTGCTAGAGGGTGGACCAGCGAGTATGACGAGCAGTACTTC. It encodes CSARGWTSEYDEQYF.

This clonotype showed up many times. V usage is TRBV7-9 and J usage is TRBJ2-1, with 9 bases matching TRBD1. The germline gives CDR1 SEHNR, CDR2 FQNEAQ (reference sequence). J lost 6 bases, V lost 11 bases, and 14 bases had no gene match. The CDR3 has 15 amino acids. This CDR3 reads CALPSGTGYLNEQFF. CDR3 bases: TGTGCCCTCCCCTCCGGGACAGGGTACCTCAATGAGCAGTTCTTC.

This chain uses TRBV10-3 with TRBJ1-2; D is perhaps TRBD1 (6 bases). The CDR3 totals 13 residues. With 6 bases removed from V and 2 bases from J, the gap between germline ends came to 10 bases. Germline CDR1 is ENHRY and CDR2 is SYGVKD. CDR3 sequence reads: CAIRTTGNYGYTF. The CDR3 region has the DNA TGTGCCATCAGGACGACAGGCAACTATGGCTACACCTTC.

Worth noting for this clonotype: A far larger clone is a single base away, which makes a read error likely. The CDR3 loop is CASSEPGTSTTDTQYF. The CDR3 DNA is TGTGCCAGCAGTGAGCCCGGGACTAGCACCACAGATACGCAGTATTTT. The chain links TRBV28 to TRBJ2-3; 9 nucleotides line up with TRBD2. The CDR3 is 16 residues long. Germline V gene lookup returns CDR1 MDHEN and CDR2 SYDVKM. With 5 bases clipped from V and 2 bases from J, the junction kept 8 bases outside the gene matches. Drawing the rest from reference TRBV28 and TRBJ2-3, the complete variable domain is DVKVTQSSRYLVKRTGEKVFLECVQDMDHENMFWYRQDPGLGLRLIYFSYDVKMKEKGDIPEGYSVSREKKERFSLILESASTNQTSMYLCASSEPGTSTTDTQYFGPGTRLTVL.

At least ten counts were recorded for this clonotype. The CDR3 DNA sequence: TGTGCCAGCAGCTCTACGGGAGGGATAGGTCAGCCCCAGCATTTT. Its protein product is CASSSTGGIGQPQHF. The chain joins TRBV5-5 to TRBJ1-5, with D hard to call. The CDR3 loop spans 15 amino acids. Per germline, CDR1 SGHKS and CDR2 YYEKEE (reference sequence). Trimming left V 3 bases short and J 6 bases short, with 16 bases between. The entire variable domain, with the rest obtained from reference TRBV5-5 and TRBJ1-5, is as follows: DAGVTQSPTHLIKTRGQQVTLRCSPISGHKSVSWYQQVLGQGPQFIFQYYEKEERGRGNFPDRFSARQFPNYSSELNVNALLLGDSALYLCASSSTGGIGQPQHFGDGTRLSIL.

Many counts were recorded for this clonotype. The gene calls are TRBV19 and TRBJ1-3, with D perhaps matching TRBD1 (6 bases). The CDR3 extends over 14 amino acids. CDR1 and CDR2 (germline): LNHDA, SQIVND (reference sequence). Deletions cut 6 bases from V and 1 base from J, with 10 bases between. CDR3 in DNA: TGTGCCAGTAGGGAGACAGGTTCTGGAAACACCATATATTTT. This codes for CASRETGSGNTIYF.

The table lists this clonotype with many counts. J is TRBJ2-5 and V is TRBV20-1; maybe TRBD1 (5 bases). The CDR3 runs 15 residues. The ends were cut back, 0 bases at V and 3 bases at J, with 14 bases in the middle. CDR1 and CDR2 from the germline V gene are DFQATT and SNEGSKA (reference sequence). CDR3 sequence (DNA): TGCAGTGCTAGAGATTCCCGAGGACAAAAAGAGACCCAGTACTTC. As protein: CSARDSRGQKETQYF.

The chain carries TRBV6-6 and TRBJ2-1, with TRBD2 matching over 9 bases. This CDR3 has 16 amino acids. The ends lost 7 bases at V and 8 bases at J; junction bases unmatched: 15. Germline loops: CDR1 MNHNY, CDR2 SVGAGI (reference sequence). The CDR3 nucleotides read TGTGCCAGCACGCAGGCGGATATAGCGGGAGAGTATGAGCAGTTCTTC. Protein sequence: CASTQADIAGEYEQFF.

To note about this clonotype: This likely traces to a read error, being one base from a far larger clone. DNA of the CDR3: TGTGCCAGCAGTCCCTGGACAGGGGGGAGTTCACCCCTCCACTTT. This encodes CASSPWTGGSSPLHF. The rearrangement uses TRBV27 and TRBJ1-6, with TRBD1 identical over 10 bases. V lost 5 bases, J lost 9 bases, and 7 bases stayed unmatched. The CDR3 covers 15 residues. Per the germline V gene, CDR1 is MNHEY and CDR2 is SMNVEV (reference sequence).

This clonotype occurred many times. The chain couples TRBV27 to TRBJ2-7; D uncertain. With 6 bases removed from V and 0 bases from J, the gap between germline ends came to 15 bases. Germline V gene data show CDR1 as MNHEY and CDR2 as SMNVEV (reference sequence). The CDR3 extends over 15 amino acids. CDR3 nucleotide sequence: TGTGCCAGCAGCCCACTCTCAGGCTACTCCTACGAGCAGTACTTC. Encoded protein: CASSPLSGYSYEQYF.

The chain uses TRBV5-5 and TRBJ2-5; D gene uncertain. Per the germline V gene, CDR1 is SGHKS and CDR2 is YYEKEE (reference sequence). V was shortened by 0 bases and J by 4 bases, with 4 bases between the two germline ends. The CDR3 totals 12 residues. This CDR3 reads CASSLDVETQYF. DNA of the CDR3: TGTGCCAGCAGCTTGGATGTAGAGACCCAGTACTTC.

This clonotype has a count of ten or more. V gene TRBV30 combines with J gene TRBJ2-5; 7 nucleotides line up with TRBD2. This CDR3 spans 14 amino acids. From germline, CDR1 is GTSNPN and CDR2 SVGIG (reference sequence). Unmatched junction bases numbered 11, after V lost 5 bases and J lost 5 bases. DNA for the CDR3: TGTGCCTGGGGGGAGGGAGCATGGGCTGAGACCCAGTACTTC. Protein product: CAWGEGAWAETQYF.

The chain employs TRBV7-2 and TRBJ1-4; 8 nucleotides align to TRBD1. With 6 bases clipped from V and 4 bases from J, the junction kept 10 bases outside the gene matches. The CDR3 totals 16 residues. Germline V CDR1 and CDR2: SGHTA, FQGNSA. CDR3 loop: CASRKAGTGLNEKLFF. The CDR3 nucleotides are TGTGCCAGCAGAAAAGCCGGGACAGGACTTAATGAAAAACTGTTTTTT.

Concerning this clonotype itself: Being one base from a much bigger clone, this may be a read error. The rearrangement links TRBV13 to TRBJ2-7; TRBD2 matches at 10 bases. Germline lookup yields CDR1 PRHDT and CDR2 FYEKMQ (reference sequence). The CDR3 contains 12 residues. V lost 9 bases to trimming and J lost 11 bases; unmatched junction nucleotides: 10. CDR3 region: CARVRSGGAEYF. Here the CDR3 DNA reads TGTGCCAGGGTGAGGAGCGGGGGGGCGGAGTACTTC. The whole variable domain, remainder taken from reference TRBV13 and TRBJ2-7, is AAGVIQSPRHLIKEKRETATLKCYPIPRHDTVYWYQQGPGQDPQFLISFYEKMQSDKGSIPDRFSAQQFSDYHSELNMSSLELGDSALYFCARVRSGGAEYFGPGTRLTVT.

This clonotype was seen a few times. J is TRBJ2-3 and V is TRBV5-1; 8 bases match TRBD1. This CDR3 comprises 14 residues. The V gene's germline CDR1 is SGHRS and CDR2 YFSETQ. The V and J ends lost 3 bases and 5 bases, in that order; junction bases with no gene match: 5. CDR3 loop: CASSSVQGVDTQYF. The DNA of the CDR3 is TGCGCCAGCAGCTCGGTACAGGGGGTAGATACGCAGTATTTT.

The V call is TRBV4-2, the J call TRBJ1-4; 9 bases are a match to TRBD1. The V gene's germline CDR1 is LGHNA and CDR2 YNFKEQ. The CDR3 sequence is 15 residues long. V lost 4 bases and J lost 4; bases outside the gene matches: 4. This CDR3 is CASSPRDRDNEKLFF. CDR3 coding DNA: TGTGCCAGCAGCCCTCGGGACAGGGATAATGAAAAACTGTTTTTT.

This clonotype was detected ten times or more. The chain is built from TRBV5-1 and TRBJ2-3; D is undetermined. This CDR3 is built from 13 residues. V lost 5 bases, J lost 0 bases, and 7 bases lay in between. CDR1 and CDR2 (germline): SGHRS, YFSETQ. The DNA for the CDR3 is TGCGCCAGCAGTGTGGACAGCACAGATACGCAGTATTTT. Translated: CASSVDSTDTQYF.

In this sample, this clonotype turned up many times. V and J are TRBV28 and TRBJ2-2; no reliable D call. From germline, CDR1 is MDHEN and CDR2 SYDVKM. This CDR3 spans 15 amino acids. The V end was cut by 6 bases, the J end by 0 bases, with 11 bases between. The CDR3 DNA sequence: TGTGCCAGCAGGGCGGAACCCGCGAACACCGGGGAGCTGTTTTTT. The encoded protein is CASRAEPANTGELFF.

The sample holds many counts of this clonotype. V gene TRBV5-6 combines with J gene TRBJ1-1; 7 bases are shared with TRBD1. CDR3 length: 16 amino acids. Germline V gene sequence: CDR1 SGHDT, CDR2 YYEEEE. V shed 7 bases, J shed 4 bases, and the junction held 16 bases outside the gene matches. CDR3 region: CASGLLTGVGGTEAFF. The CDR3 DNA reads as TGTGCCAGCGGGCTCCTCACAGGGGTCGGCGGCACTGAAGCTTTCTTT. Combining the CDR3 with reference TRBV5-6 and TRBJ1-1 gives the whole variable domain DAGVTQSPTHLIKTRGQQVTLRCSPKSGHDTVSWYQQALGQGPQFIFQYYEEEERQRGNFPDRFSGHQFPNYSSELNVNALLLGDSALYLCASGLLTGVGGTEAFFGQGTRLTVV.